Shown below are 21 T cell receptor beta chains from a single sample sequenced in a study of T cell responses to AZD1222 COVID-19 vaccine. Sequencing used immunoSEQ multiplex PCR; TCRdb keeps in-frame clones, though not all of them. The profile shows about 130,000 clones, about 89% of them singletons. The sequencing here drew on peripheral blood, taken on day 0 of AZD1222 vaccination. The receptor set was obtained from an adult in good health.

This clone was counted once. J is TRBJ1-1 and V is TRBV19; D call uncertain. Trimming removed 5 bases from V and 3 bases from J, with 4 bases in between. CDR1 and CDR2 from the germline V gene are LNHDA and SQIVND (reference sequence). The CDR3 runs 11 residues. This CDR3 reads CASSDHTEAFF. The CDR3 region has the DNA TGTGCCAGTAGTGATCACACTGAAGCTTTCTTT.

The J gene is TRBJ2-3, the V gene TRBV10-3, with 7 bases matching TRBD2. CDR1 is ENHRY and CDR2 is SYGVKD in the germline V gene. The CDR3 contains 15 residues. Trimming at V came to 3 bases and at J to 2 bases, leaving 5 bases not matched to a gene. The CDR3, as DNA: TGTGCCATCAGTGATTTCGGGGGGAACACAGATACGCAGTATTTT. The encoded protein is CAISDFGGNTDTQYF.

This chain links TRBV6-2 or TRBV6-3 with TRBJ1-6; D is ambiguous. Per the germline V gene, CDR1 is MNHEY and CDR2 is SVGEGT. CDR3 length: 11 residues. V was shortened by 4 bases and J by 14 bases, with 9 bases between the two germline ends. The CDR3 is CASSSPRALHF. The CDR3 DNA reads TGTGCCAGCAGTTCTCCTCGGGCCCTCCACTTT.

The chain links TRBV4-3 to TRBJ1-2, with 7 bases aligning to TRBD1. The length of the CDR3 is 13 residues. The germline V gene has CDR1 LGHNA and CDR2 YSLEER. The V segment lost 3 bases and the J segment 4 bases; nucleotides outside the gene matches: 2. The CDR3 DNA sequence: TGCGCCAGCAGCCACGGACAGGCCTATGGCTACACCTTC. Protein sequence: CASSHGQAYGYTF.

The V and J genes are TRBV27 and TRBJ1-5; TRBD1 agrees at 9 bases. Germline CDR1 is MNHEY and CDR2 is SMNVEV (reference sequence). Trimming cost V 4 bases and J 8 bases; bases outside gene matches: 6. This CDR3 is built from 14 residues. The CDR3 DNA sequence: TGTGCCAGCAGTTCTAGGACAGGGGAGAAGCCCCAGCATTTT. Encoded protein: CASSSRTGEKPQHF.

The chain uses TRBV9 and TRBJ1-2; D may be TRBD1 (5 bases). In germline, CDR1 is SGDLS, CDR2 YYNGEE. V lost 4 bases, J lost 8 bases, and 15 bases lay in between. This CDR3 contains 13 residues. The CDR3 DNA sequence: TGTGCCAGCAGCAACATTGGGGCGTGGGGCTACACCTTC. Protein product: CASSNIGAWGYTF.

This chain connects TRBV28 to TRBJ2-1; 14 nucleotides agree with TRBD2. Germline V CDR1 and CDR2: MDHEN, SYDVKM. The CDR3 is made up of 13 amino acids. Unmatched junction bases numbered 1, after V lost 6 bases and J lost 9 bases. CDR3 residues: CASSGLAGGEQFF. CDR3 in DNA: TGTGCCAGCAGCGGACTAGCGGGGGGTGAGCAGTTCTTC. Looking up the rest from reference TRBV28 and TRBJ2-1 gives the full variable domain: DVKVTQSSRYLVKRTGEKVFLECVQDMDHENMFWYRQDPGLGLRLIYFSYDVKMKEKGDIPEGYSVSREKKERFSLILESASTNQTSMYLCASSGLAGGEQFFGPGTRLTVL.

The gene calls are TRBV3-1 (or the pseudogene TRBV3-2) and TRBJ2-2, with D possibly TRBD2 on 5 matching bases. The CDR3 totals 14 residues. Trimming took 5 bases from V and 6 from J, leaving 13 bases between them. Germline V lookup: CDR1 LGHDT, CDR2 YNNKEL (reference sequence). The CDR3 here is CASSIGRGAGELFF. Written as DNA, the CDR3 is TGTGCCAGCAGCATAGGACGGGGAGCCGGGGAGCTGTTTTTT.

The CDR3 nucleotides are TGTGCCAGCAGCTTGTTGGCCGCAAGCTCCTACAATGAGCAGTTCTTC. Translating gives CASSLLAASSYNEQFF. V usage is TRBV7-3 and J usage is TRBJ2-1; D is ambiguous. CDR1 is SGHTA, CDR2 FQGTGA, per germline. The CDR3 is 16 residues long. V gave up 3 bases and J gave up 0 bases, with 12 bases separating them.

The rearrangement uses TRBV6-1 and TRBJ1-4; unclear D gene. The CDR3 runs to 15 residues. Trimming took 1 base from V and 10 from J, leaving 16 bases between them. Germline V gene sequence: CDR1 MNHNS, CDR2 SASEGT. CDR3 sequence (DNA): TGTGCCAGCAGTGAAGGAGGGAGTGGAGTGGGAAAACTGTTTTTT. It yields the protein CASSEGGSGVGKLFF.

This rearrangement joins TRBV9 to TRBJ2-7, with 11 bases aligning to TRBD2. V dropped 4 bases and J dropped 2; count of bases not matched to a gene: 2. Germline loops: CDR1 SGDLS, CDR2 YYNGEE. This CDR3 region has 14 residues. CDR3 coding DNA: TGTGCCAGCAGCAAGACTAGCGGGACCTACGAGCAGTACTTC. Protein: CASSKTSGTYEQYF.

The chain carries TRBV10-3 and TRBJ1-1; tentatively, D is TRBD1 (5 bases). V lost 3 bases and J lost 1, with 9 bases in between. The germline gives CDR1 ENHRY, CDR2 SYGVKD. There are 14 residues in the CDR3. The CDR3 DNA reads TGTGCCATCAGTGACCCGAGGGGGAACACTGAAGCTTTCTTT. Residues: CAISDPRGNTEAFF.

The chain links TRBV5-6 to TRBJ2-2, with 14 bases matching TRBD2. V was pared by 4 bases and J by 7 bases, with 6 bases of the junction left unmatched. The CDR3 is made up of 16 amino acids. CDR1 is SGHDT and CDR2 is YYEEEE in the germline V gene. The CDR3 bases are TGTGCCAGCAGCGGACTAGCGGGGGGTTCTGGCGGGGAGCTGTTTTTT. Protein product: CASSGLAGGSGGELFF.

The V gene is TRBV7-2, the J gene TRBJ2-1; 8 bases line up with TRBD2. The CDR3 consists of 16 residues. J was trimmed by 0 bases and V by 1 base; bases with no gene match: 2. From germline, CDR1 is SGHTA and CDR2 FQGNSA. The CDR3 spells CASSLGSGSSYNEQFF. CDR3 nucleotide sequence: TGTGCCAGCAGCTTAGGGAGCGGGAGCTCCTACAATGAGCAGTTCTTC.

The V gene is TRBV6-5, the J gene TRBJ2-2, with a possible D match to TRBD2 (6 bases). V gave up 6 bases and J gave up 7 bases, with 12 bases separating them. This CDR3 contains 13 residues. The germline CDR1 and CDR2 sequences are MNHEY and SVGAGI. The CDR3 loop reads CASRTTGVGELFF. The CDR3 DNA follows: TGTGCCAGCAGGACGACGGGGGTCGGGGAGCTGTTTTTT.

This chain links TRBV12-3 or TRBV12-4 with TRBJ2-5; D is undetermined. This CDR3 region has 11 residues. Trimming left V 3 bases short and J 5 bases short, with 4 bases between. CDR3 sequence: CASSFSETQYF. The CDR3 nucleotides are TGTGCCAGCAGTTTTAGTGAGACCCAGTACTTC.

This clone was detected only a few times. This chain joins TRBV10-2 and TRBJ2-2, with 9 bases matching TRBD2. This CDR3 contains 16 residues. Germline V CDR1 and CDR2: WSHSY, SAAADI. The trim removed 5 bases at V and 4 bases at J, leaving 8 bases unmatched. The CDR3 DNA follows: TGCGCCAGCAGTCATACTAGCGGGCGGGCCACCGGGGAGCTGTTTTTT. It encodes CASSHTSGRATGELFF.

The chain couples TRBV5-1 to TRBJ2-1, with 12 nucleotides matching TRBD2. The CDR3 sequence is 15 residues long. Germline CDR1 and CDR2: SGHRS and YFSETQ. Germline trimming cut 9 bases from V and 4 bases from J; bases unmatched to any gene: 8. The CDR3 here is CATTRGLAGYNEQFF. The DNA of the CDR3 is TGCGCCACCACGAGGGGACTAGCGGGTTACAATGAGCAGTTCTTC.

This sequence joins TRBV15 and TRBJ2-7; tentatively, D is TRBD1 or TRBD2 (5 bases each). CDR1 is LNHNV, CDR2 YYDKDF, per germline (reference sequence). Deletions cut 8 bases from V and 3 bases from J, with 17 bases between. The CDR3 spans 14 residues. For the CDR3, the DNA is TGTGCCACCGGGGAAGGGACCCGGGACTACGAGCAGTACTTC. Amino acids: CATGEGTRDYEQYF.

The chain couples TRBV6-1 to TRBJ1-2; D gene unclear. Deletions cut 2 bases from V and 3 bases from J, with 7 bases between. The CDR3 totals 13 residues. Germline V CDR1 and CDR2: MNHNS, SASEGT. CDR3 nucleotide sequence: TGTGCCAGCAGTGAATACCAGGACTATGGCTACACCTTC. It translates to CASSEYQDYGYTF.

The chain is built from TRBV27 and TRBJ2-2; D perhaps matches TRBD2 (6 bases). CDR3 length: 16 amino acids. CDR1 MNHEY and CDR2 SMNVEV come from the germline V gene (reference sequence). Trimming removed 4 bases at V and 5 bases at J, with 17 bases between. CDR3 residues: CASSSLGAGRTGELFF. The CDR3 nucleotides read TGTGCCAGCAGTTCCCTCGGGGCAGGGAGGACCGGGGAGCTGTTTTTT.